A single sample gave rise to the 25 T cell receptor beta chains below, sequenced in a study of beta chain features in type 1 diabetes. The sequenced template was cDNA made from the entire isolated RNA. This table comes from immunoSEQ multiplex PCR, and its TCRdb copy is limited to in-frame clones, with some not included. This sample carries about 330,000 clones, approximately 10% of them seen once, and the ten largest clones take 0.015%. Sequencing was done on a sample of naive CD4+ T cells from blood. The receptors stem from a woman in her 30s in good health.

This clone was seen only a few times. This chain links TRBV14 with TRBJ2-5; D is perhaps TRBD1 (6 bases). The CDR3 has 13 amino acids. V lost 9 bases and J 1 base, leaving 12 bases between the germline ends. Germline CDR1 reads SGHDN; CDR2 reads FVKESK. The CDR3 DNA reads as TGTGCCAGTTCGACAGGCACCCAAGAGACCCAGTACTTC. Its translation is CASSTGTQETQYF.

The chain is built from TRBV5-4 and TRBJ2-4; 8 bases are shared with TRBD1. Germline V lookup: CDR1 SGHNT, CDR2 YYREEE (reference sequence). The CDR3 is 14 residues long. V lost 1 base, J lost 6 bases, and 3 bases stayed unmatched. CDR3 region: CASSLQGAVNIQYF. The DNA for the CDR3 is TGTGCCAGCAGCTTGCAGGGGGCTGTAAACATTCAGTACTTC. Based on the CDR3 plus reference TRBV5-4 and TRBJ2-4, the full variable domain is ETGVTQSPTHLIKTRGQQVTLRCSSQSGHNTVSWYQQALGQGPQFIFQYYREEENGRGNFPPRFSGLQFPNYSSELNVNALELDDSALYLCASSLQGAVNIQYFGAGTRLSVL.

This clone has more than one count but fewer than ten. The chain combines TRBV6-5 with TRBJ2-5, with 11 bases identical to TRBD2. Germline assignment: CDR1 MNHEY and CDR2 SVGAGI. The V and J ends lost 5 bases and 7 bases, in that order; junction bases with no gene match: 9. The CDR3 length is 15 residues. The CDR3 sequence is CASSAGTSGSGTQYF. CDR3 nucleotides: TGTGCCAGCAGTGCCGGGACTAGCGGCTCGGGGACCCAGTACTTC.

This chain uses TRBV30 with TRBJ1-2; no clear D gene. Deletions cut 8 bases from V and 4 bases from J, with 17 bases between. Germline assignment: CDR1 GTSNPN and CDR2 SVGIG (reference sequence). This CDR3 has 13 residues. CDR3: CAGYRALSYGYTF. In DNA form, the CDR3 reads TGTGCCGGATACAGAGCCTTAAGCTATGGCTACACCTTC.

The chain combines TRBV9 with TRBJ2-7; the match to TRBD2 covers 7 bases. The CDR3 is 16 residues long. With V trimmed by 0 bases and J by 0 bases, 6 bases remained unmatched. Germline values: CDR1 SGDLS, CDR2 YYNGEE. The CDR3 loop reads CASSVEPSGLSYEQYF. DNA of the CDR3: TGTGCCAGCAGCGTAGAACCTAGCGGACTCTCCTACGAGCAGTACTTC.

The V call is TRBV5-4, the J call TRBJ1-1; D not certain. CDR3 length equals 14 residues. Trimming shortened V by 2 bases and J by 1 base, and 9 bases separated the two germline ends. Germline V lookup: CDR1 SGHNT, CDR2 YYREEE (reference sequence). The DNA of the CDR3 is TGTGCCAGCAGCTTTCCCGGAGGGAACACTGAAGCTTTCTTT. Translated: CASSFPGGNTEAFF.

In its sample, this clone was seen a few times. The genes are TRBV30 and TRBJ2-7; TRBD1 matches at 7 bases. Losses at the gene ends were 2 bases for V and 7 bases for J; bases not matched to a gene: 14. The CDR3 sequence is 15 residues long. Germline CDR1 reads GTSNPN; CDR2 reads SVGIG (reference sequence). DNA of the CDR3: TGTGCCTGGAGTCCCCGACAGGGATATATGGAGGAGCAGTACTTC. It encodes CAWSPRQGYMEEQYF.

A word on this clone: An end of the junction differs from the germline gene, which may be a read error. The chain uses TRBV2 and TRBJ2-7; TRBD2 aligns across 8 bases. CDR3 size: 12 residues. Germline CDR1 and CDR2: SNHLY and FYNNEI. The CDR3 nucleotides are TGTGCCAGCAGCCCAGCGGGAGTTGAATGTGACTTC. This gives the protein CASSPAGVECDF.

The sample holds a few counts of this clone. The gene calls are TRBV7-2 and TRBJ2-3, with 16 positions matching TRBD2. Germline V gene data show CDR1 as SGHTA and CDR2 as FQGNSA. The CDR3 is made up of 19 amino acids. V was pared by 4 bases and J by 5 bases, with 12 bases of the junction left unmatched. The CDR3 protein is CASSYTPGLAGGPRDTQYF. The DNA for the CDR3 is TGTGCCAGCAGCTATACTCCGGGACTAGCGGGAGGGCCGAGAGATACGCAGTATTTT.

The chain combines TRBV5-1 with TRBJ2-7, with 11 bases lining up with TRBD2. V was clipped by 3 bases and J by 4 bases; unmatched bases: 9. The CDR3 sequence is 16 residues long. CDR1 is SGHRS and CDR2 is YFSETQ in the germline V gene. CDR3 sequence (DNA): TGCGCCAGCAGCTCCATTCTAGCGGGAGGTGGATACGAGCAGTACTTC. It specifies CASSSILAGGGYEQYF.

With respect to this clone: Other DNA sequences in this sample translate to the same CDR3. V gene TRBV5-1 combines with J gene TRBJ2-1; D gene unclear. Looked up from germline, CDR1 is SGHRS and CDR2 is YFSETQ. The CDR3 has 15 amino acids. V was clipped by 5 bases and J by 0 bases, with 12 bases between them. Written as DNA, the CDR3 is TGCGCCAGCAGTTCAGGCCAGAGCTCCTACAATGAGCAGTTCTTC. It encodes CASSSGQSSYNEQFF.

This chain links TRBV5-6 with TRBJ2-1; 9 bases map to TRBD2. This CDR3 spans 14 amino acids. V lost 4 bases, J lost 9 bases, and 8 bases stayed unmatched. CDR1 is SGHDT and CDR2 is YYEEEE in the germline V gene. The CDR3 sequence is CASSLTSGFFEQFF. The CDR3 nucleotides are TGTGCCAGCAGCCTGACTAGCGGCTTTTTTGAGCAGTTCTTC.

In DNA form, the CDR3 reads TGTGCCAGCAGGAATAGCGGGAGTGTAGATACGCAGTATTTT. As protein: CASRNSGSVDTQYF. The genes are TRBV28 and TRBJ2-3, with 9 bases fitting TRBD2. The CDR3 runs to 14 residues. Germline CDR1 is MDHEN and CDR2 is SYDVKM. J was trimmed by 5 bases and V by 6 bases; bases with no gene match: 6.

The genes are TRBV5-1 and TRBJ1-3, with 7 bases that match TRBD1. Unmatched junction bases numbered 8, after V lost 4 bases and J lost 1 base. Germline V CDR1 and CDR2: SGHRS, YFSETQ. This CDR3 is built from 16 residues. CDR3 sequence reads: CASSPTGVGSGNTIYF. The CDR3 nucleotides read TGCGCCAGCAGCCCCACAGGGGTCGGGTCTGGAAACACCATATATTTT.

The chain carries TRBV7-2 and TRBJ1-1, with D uncertain. There are 14 residues in the CDR3. Germline V gene data show CDR1 as SGHTA and CDR2 as FQGNSA. Trimming left V 3 bases short and J 4 bases short, with 12 bases between. The CDR3 is CASSFVGRGTEAFF. CDR3 nucleotide sequence: TGTGCCAGCAGCTTTGTAGGACGGGGCACTGAAGCTTTCTTT.

This chain uses TRBV5-1 with TRBJ2-7; D is possibly TRBD2 (6 bases). V lost 5 bases and J lost 6, with 15 bases in between. This CDR3 has 13 amino acids. Germline V gives CDR1 SGHRS, CDR2 YFSETQ. CDR3 region: CASRDSAGSEQYF. CDR3 bases: TGCGCCAGCAGAGATTCAGCGGGTTCCGAGCAGTACTTC.

The chain has TRBV7-9 and TRBJ2-7; TRBD2 matches 12 bases. Germline CDR1 is SEHNR and CDR2 is FQNEAQ (reference sequence). J gave up 5 bases and V 4 bases, and 6 bases lay outside the gene matches. This CDR3 is 15 amino acids long. The CDR3 sequence is CASSSPTSGRHEQYF. The CDR3 DNA reads as TGTGCCAGCAGCTCACCGACTAGCGGGAGACACGAGCAGTACTTC.

This clone showed up just a few times. The V call is TRBV5-1, the J call TRBJ2-7; the D is unclear. Trimming removed 2 bases at V and 0 bases at J, with 9 bases between. Germline CDR1 and CDR2: SGHRS and YFSETQ. There are 14 residues in the CDR3. The CDR3 region has the DNA TGCGCCAGCAGCTTCCTACAGAGCTCCTACGAGCAGTACTTC. This sequence encodes CASSFLQSSYEQYF. The whole variable domain, remainder taken from reference TRBV5-1 and TRBJ2-7, is KAGVTQTPRYLIKTRGQQVTLSCSPISGHRSVSWYQQTPGQGLQFLFEYFSETQRNKGNFPGRFSGRQFSNSRSEMNVSTLELGDSALYLCASSFLQSSYEQYFGPGTRLTVT.

This clone was detected only a few times. The chain is built from TRBV30 and TRBJ2-7; TRBD2 matches at 8 bases. The CDR3 is made up of 13 amino acids. V trimming: 4 bases; J trimming: 2 bases; junction bases outside the gene matches: 4. Germline assignment: CDR1 GTSNPN and CDR2 SVGIG (reference sequence). This chain's CDR3 is CAWKLAVTYEQYF. The CDR3 bases are TGTGCCTGGAAACTAGCGGTTACCTACGAGCAGTACTTC.

This clone has more than one count but fewer than ten. The V gene is TRBV5-4, the J gene TRBJ2-7, with 7 bases that match TRBD1. Germline V gene lookup returns CDR1 SGHNT and CDR2 YYREEE (reference sequence). Trimming at V came to 4 bases and at J to 3 bases, leaving 7 bases not matched to a gene. The CDR3 is 14 residues long. CDR3 amino acids: CASSPQGRGYEQYF. In DNA form, the CDR3 reads TGTGCCAGCAGCCCACAGGGGCGCGGCTACGAGCAGTACTTC. Combining the CDR3 with reference TRBV5-4 and TRBJ2-7 gives the whole variable domain ETGVTQSPTHLIKTRGQQVTLRCSSQSGHNTVSWYQQALGQGPQFIFQYYREEENGRGNFPPRFSGLQFPNYSSELNVNALELDDSALYLCASSPQGRGYEQYFGPGTRLTVT.

This clone has more than one count but fewer than ten. J is TRBJ1-2 and V is TRBV5-1; D might be TRBD1 (6 bases). The length of the CDR3 is 15 residues. CDR1 is SGHRS, CDR2 YFSETQ, per germline. V was trimmed by 4 bases and J by 4 bases, leaving 17 bases between them. The CDR3 region is CASSGGGGGGYGYTF. The CDR3 DNA reads TGCGCCAGCAGCGGCGGCGGGGGCGGAGGCTATGGCTACACCTTC.

The table lists this clone with a few counts. The J gene is TRBJ2-1, the V gene TRBV6-6, with TRBD2 identical over 8 bases. With V trimmed by 0 bases and J by 7 bases, 5 bases remained unmatched. The CDR3 extends over 15 amino acids. Germline V lookup: CDR1 MNHNY, CDR2 SVGAGI (reference sequence). The CDR3 DNA reads as TGTGCCAGCAGTTACTCCGGGCGGGAGGAAAATGAGCAGTTCTTC. It specifies CASSYSGREENEQFF.

In DNA form, the CDR3 reads TGTGCCAGCAGCCCCCAGGGTAGCGGCGGGGAGCTGTTTTTT. It specifies CASSPQGSGGELFF. The gene calls are TRBV7-2 and TRBJ2-2, with a tentative D call TRBD2 (6 bases). The CDR3 sequence is 14 residues long. The V end lost 5 bases, the J end lost 7 bases, and 14 bases lay between the germline ends. Per germline, CDR1 SGHTA and CDR2 FQGNSA.

V gene TRBV5-8 combines with J gene TRBJ2-2; D is perhaps TRBD2 (6 bases). Germline V gene lookup returns CDR1 SGHTS and CDR2 YDEGEE. The CDR3 covers 16 residues. The V gene lost 5 bases and the J gene lost 0 bases, with 14 bases spanning the gap. CDR3 loop: CASRAGLNTNTGELFF. In DNA form, the CDR3 reads TGTGCCAGCAGGGCGGGACTGAATACGAACACCGGGGAGCTGTTTTTT.

J is TRBJ2-1 and V is TRBV7-9, with 12 nucleotides matching TRBD2. The CDR3 extends over 16 amino acids. CDR1 is SEHNR and CDR2 is FQNEAQ in the germline V gene (reference sequence). Trimming removed 5 bases from V and 4 bases from J; junction bases left unmatched: 6. The CDR3 nucleotides read TGTGCCAGCAGCCGCTGGACTAGCGGGACGTACAATGAGCAGTTCTTC. It yields the protein CASSRWTSGTYNEQFF.